This paragraph covers one T cell receptor beta chain sequence. The antigen is unknown. This entry comes from a study of cytomegalovirus exposure and HLA in healthy donors. Study-level points and caveats: It was confirmed in vitro that a few of the CMV-associated chains were specific for CMV antigens. In a later analysis, compared with equally common non-associated chains, HLA-associated beta chains were more expanded. High sensitivity and specificity were reportedly achieved when the classifier diagnosed cytomegalovirus status.

Vbeta (60) and Jbeta (13) primers were used in the PCR. Libraries were prepared by immunoSEQ multiplex PCR; TCRdb keeps only in-frame clonotypes and omits some of them. The table has some 97,000 clones, about 75% seen once; the top ten hold 13% to 15%. Germline-derived CDR1 and CDR2 are MGHRA and YSYEKL. This CDR3 region has 15 residues. Deletions cut 3 bases from V and 6 bases from J, with 14 bases between. The TCR comes from a male donor in good health and CMV-seropositive. The chain recombines TRBV4-1 with TRBJ1-4, with D hard to call. Sequencing was performed on PBMCs. The chain's CDR3 is CASSHAAAPDEKLFF. In nucleotides, the CDR3 is TGCGCCAGCAGCCACGCGGCGGCGCCGGATGAAAAACTGTTTTTT.